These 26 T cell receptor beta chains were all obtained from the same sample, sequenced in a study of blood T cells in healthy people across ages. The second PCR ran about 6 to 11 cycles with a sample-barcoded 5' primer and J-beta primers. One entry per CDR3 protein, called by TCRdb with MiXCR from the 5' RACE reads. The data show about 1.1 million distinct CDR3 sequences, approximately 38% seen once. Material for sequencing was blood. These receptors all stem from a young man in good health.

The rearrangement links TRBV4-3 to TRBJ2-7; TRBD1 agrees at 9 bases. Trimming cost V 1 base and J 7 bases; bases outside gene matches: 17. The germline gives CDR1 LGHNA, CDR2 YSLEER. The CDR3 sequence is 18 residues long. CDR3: CASSQGASRDRAVEEQYF. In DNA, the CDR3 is TGCGCCAGCAGCCAAGGGGCCAGTAGGGACAGGGCAGTAGAGGAGCAGTACTTC.

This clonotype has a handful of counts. CDR3 bases: TGTGCCAGCAGCTTAGGTGGGACTACCGGGACAGATACGCAGTATTTT. This translates into CASSLGGTTGTDTQYF. The rearrangement uses TRBV7-2 and TRBJ2-3, with TRBD2 identical over 7 bases. The length of the CDR3 is 16 residues. CDR1 and CDR2 (germline): SGHTA, FQGNSA. J was trimmed by 3 bases and V by 1 base; bases with no gene match: 7.

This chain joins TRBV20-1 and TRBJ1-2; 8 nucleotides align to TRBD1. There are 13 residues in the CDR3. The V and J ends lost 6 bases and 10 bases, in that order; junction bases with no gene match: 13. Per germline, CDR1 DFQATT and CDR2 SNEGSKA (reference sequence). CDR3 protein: CSASAGTGDLYTF. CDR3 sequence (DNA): TGCAGTGCAAGCGCCGGGACAGGAGATCTCTACACCTTC.

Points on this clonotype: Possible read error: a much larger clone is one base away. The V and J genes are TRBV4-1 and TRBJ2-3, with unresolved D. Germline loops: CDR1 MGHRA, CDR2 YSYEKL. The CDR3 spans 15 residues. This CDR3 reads CAGSQEQRRTDTQYF. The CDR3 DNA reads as TGCGCCGGCAGCCAAGAACAGAGGAGAACAGATACGCAGTATTTT.

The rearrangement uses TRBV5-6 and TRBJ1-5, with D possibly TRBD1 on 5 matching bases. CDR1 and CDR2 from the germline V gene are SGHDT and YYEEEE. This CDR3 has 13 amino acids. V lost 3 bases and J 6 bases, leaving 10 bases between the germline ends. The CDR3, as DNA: TGTGCCAGCAGCTCCAGGGTGAGTCAGCCCCAGCATTTT. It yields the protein CASSSRVSQPQHF.

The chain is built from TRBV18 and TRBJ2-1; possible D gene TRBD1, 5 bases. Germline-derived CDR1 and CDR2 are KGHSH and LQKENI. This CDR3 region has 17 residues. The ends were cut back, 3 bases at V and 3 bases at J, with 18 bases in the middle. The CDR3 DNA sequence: TGTGCCAGCTCACCCTTTTGGGGCCCCCCTTACTACAATGAGCAGTTCTTC. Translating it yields CASSPFWGPPYYNEQFF. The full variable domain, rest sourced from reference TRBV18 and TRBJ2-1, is NAGVMQNPRHLVRRRGQEARLRCSPMKGHSHVYWYRQLPEEGLKFMVYLQKENIIDESGMPKERFSAEFPKEGPSILRIQQVVRGDSAAYFCASSPFWGPPYYNEQFFGPGTRLTVL.

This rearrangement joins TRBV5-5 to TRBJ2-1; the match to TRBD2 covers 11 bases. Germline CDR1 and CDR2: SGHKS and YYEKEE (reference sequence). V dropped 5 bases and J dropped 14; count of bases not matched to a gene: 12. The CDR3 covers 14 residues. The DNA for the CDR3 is TGTGCCAGCAGGGAATCGACTAGCGGGATGAAGGAGTTCTTC. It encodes CASRESTSGMKEFF. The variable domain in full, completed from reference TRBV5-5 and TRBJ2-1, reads DAGVTQSPTHLIKTRGQQVTLRCSPISGHKSVSWYQQVLGQGPQFIFQYYEKEERGRGNFPDRFSARQFPNYSSELNVNALLLGDSALYLCASRESTSGMKEFFGPGTRLTVL.

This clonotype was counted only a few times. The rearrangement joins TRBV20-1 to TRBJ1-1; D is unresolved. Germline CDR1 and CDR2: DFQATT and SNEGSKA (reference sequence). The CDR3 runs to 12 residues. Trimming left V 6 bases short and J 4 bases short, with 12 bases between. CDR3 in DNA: TGCAGTGCATACATCTCGGGCACTGAAGCTTTCTTT. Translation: CSAYISGTEAFF.

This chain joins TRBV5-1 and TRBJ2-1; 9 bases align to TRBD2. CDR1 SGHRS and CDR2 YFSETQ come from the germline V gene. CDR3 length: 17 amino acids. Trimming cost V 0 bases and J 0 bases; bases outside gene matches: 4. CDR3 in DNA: TGCGCCAGCAGCTTGGGACTAGCGGTCTACTCCTACAATGAGCAGTTCTTC. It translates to CASSLGLAVYSYNEQFF.

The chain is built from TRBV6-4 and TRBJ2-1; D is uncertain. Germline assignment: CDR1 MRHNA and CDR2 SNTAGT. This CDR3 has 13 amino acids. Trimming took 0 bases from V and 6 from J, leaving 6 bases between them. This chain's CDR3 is CASSDSPSNEQFF. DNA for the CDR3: TGTGCCAGCAGTGACTCCCCTAGCAATGAGCAGTTCTTC.

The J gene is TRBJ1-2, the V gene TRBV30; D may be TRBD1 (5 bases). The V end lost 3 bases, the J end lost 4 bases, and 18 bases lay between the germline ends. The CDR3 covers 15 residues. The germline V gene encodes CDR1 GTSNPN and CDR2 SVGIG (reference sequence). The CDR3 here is CAWSLRRAGPYGYTF. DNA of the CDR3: TGTGCCTGGAGCCTCCGCCGGGCAGGGCCCTATGGCTACACCTTC.

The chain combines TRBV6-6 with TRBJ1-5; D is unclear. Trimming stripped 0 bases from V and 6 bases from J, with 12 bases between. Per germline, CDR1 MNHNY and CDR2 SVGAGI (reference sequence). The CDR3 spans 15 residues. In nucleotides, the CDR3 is TGTGCCAGCAGTTACTCGCAAGGCATTGGTCAGCCCCAGCATTTT. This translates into CASSYSQGIGQPQHF.

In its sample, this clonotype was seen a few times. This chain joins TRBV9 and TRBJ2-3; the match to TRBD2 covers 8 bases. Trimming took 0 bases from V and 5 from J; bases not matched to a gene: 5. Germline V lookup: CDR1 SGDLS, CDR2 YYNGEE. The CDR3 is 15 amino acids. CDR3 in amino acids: CASSVAGGPVDTQYF. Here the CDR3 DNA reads TGTGCCAGCAGCGTAGCGGGGGGGCCGGTAGATACGCAGTATTTT.

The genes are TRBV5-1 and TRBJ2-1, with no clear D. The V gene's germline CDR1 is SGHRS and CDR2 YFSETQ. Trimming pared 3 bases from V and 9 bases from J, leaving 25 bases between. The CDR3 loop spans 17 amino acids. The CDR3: CASSSSLDSTLDPEQFF. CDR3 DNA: TGCGCCAGCAGCTCCTCCCTAGACTCCACGCTGGACCCTGAGCAGTTCTTC.

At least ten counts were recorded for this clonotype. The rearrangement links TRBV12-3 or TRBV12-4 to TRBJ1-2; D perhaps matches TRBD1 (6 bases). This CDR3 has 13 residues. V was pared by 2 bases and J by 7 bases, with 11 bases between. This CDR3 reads CASSLQGRSGYTF. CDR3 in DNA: TGTGCCAGCAGTTTACAGGGGAGGAGTGGCTACACCTTC.

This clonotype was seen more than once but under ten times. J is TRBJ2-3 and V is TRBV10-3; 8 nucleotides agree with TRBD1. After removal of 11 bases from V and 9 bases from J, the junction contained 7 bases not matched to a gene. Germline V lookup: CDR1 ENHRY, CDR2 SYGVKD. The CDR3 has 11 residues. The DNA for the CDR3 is TGTGCCGTTTCACAGGGGGACACGCAGTATTTT. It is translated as CAVSQGDTQYF.

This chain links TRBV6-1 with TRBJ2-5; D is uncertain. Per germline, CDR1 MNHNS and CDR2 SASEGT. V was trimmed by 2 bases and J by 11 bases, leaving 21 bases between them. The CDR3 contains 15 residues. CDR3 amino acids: CASSESANPYNEQYF. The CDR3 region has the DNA TGTGCCAGCAGTGAATCAGCGAACCCCTACAATGAGCAGTACTTC.

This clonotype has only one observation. CDR3 region: CASSYSLTGNTEAFF. DNA for the CDR3: TGTGCCAGCAGTTACTCGTTGACTGGGAACACTGAAGCTTTCTTT. This chain links TRBV6-2 or TRBV6-3 with TRBJ1-1; D unclear. The CDR3 has 15 amino acids. V lost 0 bases to trimming and J lost 1 base, with 9 bases between them. Germline V gene sequence: CDR1 MNHEY, CDR2 SVGEGT.

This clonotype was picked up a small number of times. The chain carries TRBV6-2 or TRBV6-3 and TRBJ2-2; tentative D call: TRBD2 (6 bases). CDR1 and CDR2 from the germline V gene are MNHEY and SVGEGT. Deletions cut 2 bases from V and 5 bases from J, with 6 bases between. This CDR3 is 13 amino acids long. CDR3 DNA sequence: TGTGCCAGCAGTTACGCGGGGACCGGGGAGCTGTTTTTT. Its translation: CASSYAGTGELFF.

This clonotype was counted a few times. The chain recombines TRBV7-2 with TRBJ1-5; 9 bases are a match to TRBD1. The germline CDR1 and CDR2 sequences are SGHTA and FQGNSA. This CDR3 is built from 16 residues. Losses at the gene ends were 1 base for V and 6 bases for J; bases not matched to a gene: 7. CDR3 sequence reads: CASSLVVGQGGQPQHF. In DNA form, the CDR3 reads TGTGCCAGCAGCTTAGTAGTGGGACAGGGCGGTCAGCCCCAGCATTTT.

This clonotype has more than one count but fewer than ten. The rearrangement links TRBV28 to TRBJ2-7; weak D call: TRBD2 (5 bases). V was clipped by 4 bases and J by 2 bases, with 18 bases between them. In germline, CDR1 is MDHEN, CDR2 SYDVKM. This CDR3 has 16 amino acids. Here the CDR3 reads CASSSDMTGRPYEQYF. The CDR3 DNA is TGTGCCAGCAGTTCAGACATGACTGGGAGACCCTACGAGCAGTACTTC.

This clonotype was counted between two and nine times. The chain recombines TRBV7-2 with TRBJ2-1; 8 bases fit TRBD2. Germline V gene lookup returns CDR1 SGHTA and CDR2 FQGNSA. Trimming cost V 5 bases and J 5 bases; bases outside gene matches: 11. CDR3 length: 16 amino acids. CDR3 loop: CASSQTSVHRDNEQFF. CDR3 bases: TGTGCCAGCAGCCAGACTAGCGTCCATAGAGACAATGAGCAGTTCTTC.

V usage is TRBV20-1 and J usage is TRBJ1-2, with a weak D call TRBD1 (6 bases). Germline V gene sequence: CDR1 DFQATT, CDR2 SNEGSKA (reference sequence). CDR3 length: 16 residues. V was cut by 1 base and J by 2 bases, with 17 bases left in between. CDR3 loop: CSARAAPGVLNYGYTF. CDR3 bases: TGCAGTGCTAGAGCGGCCCCAGGGGTGTTGAACTATGGCTACACCTTC.

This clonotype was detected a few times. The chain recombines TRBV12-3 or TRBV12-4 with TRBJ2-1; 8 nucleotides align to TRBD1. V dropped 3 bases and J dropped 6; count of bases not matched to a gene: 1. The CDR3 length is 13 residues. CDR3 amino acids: CASSFTGGNEQFF. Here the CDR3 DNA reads TGTGCCAGCAGTTTCACAGGGGGCAATGAGCAGTTCTTC.

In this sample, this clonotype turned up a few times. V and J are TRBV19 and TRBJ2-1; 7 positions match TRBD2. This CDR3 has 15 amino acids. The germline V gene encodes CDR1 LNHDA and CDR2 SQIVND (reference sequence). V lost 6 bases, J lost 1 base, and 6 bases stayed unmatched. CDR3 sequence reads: CASRRLAQSYNEQFF. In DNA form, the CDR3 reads TGTGCCAGTAGAAGACTAGCCCAATCCTACAATGAGCAGTTCTTC.

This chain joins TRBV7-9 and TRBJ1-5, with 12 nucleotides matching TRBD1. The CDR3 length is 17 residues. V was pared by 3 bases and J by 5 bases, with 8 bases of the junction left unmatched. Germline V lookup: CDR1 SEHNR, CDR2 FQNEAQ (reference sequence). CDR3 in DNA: TGTGCCAGCAGCTTGAGTGGCGGGACAGGGGGCCATCAGCCCCAGCATTTT. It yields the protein CASSLSGGTGGHQPQHF.